These 9 T cell receptor beta chains came from one sample sequenced in a study of blood T cell repertoires in COVID-19 (TCRdb year 2020). Receptor libraries were prepared by the immunoSEQ multiplex PCR assay. The source is immuneACCESS, and TCRdb retained only in-frame sequences with V and J called. Part of the clones is not carried over; for the studies checked, unresolved V genes explain less than half of this, and the remainder is unexplained. The sample table shows over 85,000 clones, and 70% to 90% are seen once. The ten biggest clones cover roughly 4.2% of the sample. What was sequenced was peripheral blood. The receptor source for this set is a human donor with COVID-19, enrolled during active disease. The donor label of this sample is uncertain.

This chain joins TRBV7-9 and TRBJ1-6, with 7 bases that match TRBD1. Looked up from germline, CDR1 is SEHNR and CDR2 is FQNEAQ (reference sequence). CDR3 length: 15 residues. V trimming: 5 bases; J trimming: 7 bases; junction bases outside the gene matches: 8. This CDR3 reads CASSASTGWNSPLHF. CDR3 DNA: TGTGCCAGCAGCGCCTCGACAGGGTGGAATTCACCCCTCCACTTT.

This clone came up a few times. The chain combines TRBV4-2 with TRBJ1-4, with unresolved D. Looked up from germline, CDR1 is LGHNA and CDR2 is YNFKEQ. The V end was cut by 3 bases, the J end by 3 bases, with 14 bases between. The CDR3 has 16 residues. In DNA form, the CDR3 reads TGTGCCAGCAGCCAGTCGGAGGGTTCGGCTAATGAAAAACTGTTTTTT. Translating it yields CASSQSEGSANEKLFF.

The V gene is TRBV18, the J gene TRBJ2-2; no definite D call. The CDR3 sequence is 14 residues long. CDR1 is KGHSH and CDR2 is LQKENI in the germline V gene. V lost 3 bases, J lost 2 bases, and 7 bases lay in between. This CDR3 reads CASSPRSNTGELFF. Written as DNA, the CDR3 is TGTGCCAGCTCACCGAGGAGCAACACCGGGGAGCTGTTTTTT.

The rearrangement links TRBV6-4 to TRBJ1-2; TRBD1 is a possible D gene (5 bases). Trimming removed 0 bases at V and 6 bases at J, with 11 bases between. Germline lookup yields CDR1 MRHNA and CDR2 SNTAGT. The CDR3 spans 14 residues. This CDR3 is CASSDSGGYHGYTF. CDR3 DNA sequence: TGTGCCAGCAGTGACTCCGGGGGTTACCATGGCTACACCTTC.

The chain links TRBV18 to TRBJ1-5; TRBD1 matches at 9 bases. The CDR3 runs to 15 residues. Germline V gene data show CDR1 as KGHSH and CDR2 as LQKENI. With V trimmed by 2 bases and J by 7 bases, 6 bases remained unmatched. CDR3 protein: CASSPSQGAEQPQHF. The CDR3 nucleotides read TGTGCCAGCTCACCATCACAGGGGGCCGAGCAGCCCCAGCATTTT.

The CDR3 reads CASSLETSGAYNEQFF. In DNA, the CDR3 is TGTGCCAGCAGCTTGGAGACTAGCGGGGCTTACAATGAGCAGTTCTTC. The chain couples TRBV11-2 to TRBJ2-1, with 11 bases matching TRBD2. Germline loops: CDR1 SGHAT, CDR2 FQNNGV. CDR3 length: 16 amino acids. V dropped 3 bases and J dropped 4; count of bases not matched to a gene: 5. The whole variable domain, filled in from reference TRBV11-2 and TRBJ2-1, reads EAGVAQSPRYKIIEKRQSVAFWCNPISGHATLYWYQQILGQGPKLLIQFQNNGVVDDSQLPKDRFSAERLKGVDSTLKIQPAKLEDSAVYLCASSLETSGAYNEQFFGPGTRLTVL.

This chain connects TRBV3-1 (or the pseudogene TRBV3-2) to TRBJ1-2, with a weak D call TRBD1 (5 bases). Germline CDR1 and CDR2: LGHDT and YNNKEL (reference sequence). Deletions cut 5 bases from V and 4 bases from J, with 17 bases between. This CDR3 has 15 residues. The CDR3 is CASSSRQLDSYGYTF. The CDR3 DNA follows: TGTGCCAGCAGCTCCCGACAGCTTGATAGCTATGGCTACACCTTC.

The gene calls are TRBV30 and TRBJ1-1; D unclear. The CDR3 is made up of 11 amino acids. Trimming stripped 4 bases from V and 11 bases from J, with 14 bases between. Germline V gene sequence: CDR1 GTSNPN, CDR2 SVGIG (reference sequence). Here the CDR3 reads CAWTNNLGAFF. In DNA, the CDR3 is TGTGCCTGGACAAACAACCTGGGCGCTTTCTTT.

CDR3 sequence reads: CASSPRGQDSSGANVLTF. DNA of the CDR3: TGTGCCAGCTCACCACGCGGCCAGGACAGCTCTGGGGCCAACGTCCTGACTTTC. The chain carries TRBV18 and TRBJ2-6, with D possibly being TRBD1 (6 bases). From germline, CDR1 is KGHSH and CDR2 LQKENI. The length of the CDR3 is 18 residues. Trimming left V 1 base short and J 0 bases short, with 13 bases between. Together with reference TRBV18 and TRBJ2-6, the CDR3 gives the full variable domain: NAGVMQNPRHLVRRRGQEARLRCSPMKGHSHVYWYRQLPEEGLKFMVYLQKENIIDESGMPKERFSAEFPKEGPSILRIQQVVRGDSAAYFCASSPRGQDSSGANVLTFGAGSRLTVL.